The next 16 T cell receptor beta chains were all read from a single sample in a study of human T cells and chemical hapten exposure. Each CDR3 protein is one row after TCRdb ran MiXCR on the RACE reads. The sample records roughly 72,000 distinct CDR3 sequences, over 9% being singletons. As to time point: patch test 1, 2 weeks after DPC sensitization. Treatment: therapeutic diphenylcyclopropenone sensitization with weekly scalp DPC. Sequencing was performed on whole blood, taken in connection with sensitization to the hapten diphenylcyclopropenone (DPC). All receptors come from a woman between 50 and 59 years old with alopecia areata. Some clones in this sample may be carry-over from other donors' samples.

This clonotype was observed a handful of times. The chain carries TRBV9 and TRBJ2-2; D perhaps matches TRBD2 (6 bases). The V gene lost 4 bases and the J gene lost 6 bases, with 13 bases spanning the gap. In germline, CDR1 is SGDLS, CDR2 YYNGEE. This CDR3 has 14 amino acids. As DNA, the CDR3 is TGTGCCAGCAGCCCAACCTCTAGCGCCGGGGAGCTGTTTTTT. Translated, it gives CASSPTSSAGELFF.

The chain is built from TRBV23-1 and TRBJ2-1; 7 bases fit TRBD2. TRBV23-1 is noted as an ORF with a role that remains uncertain. The junction had 8 bases not matched to a gene; V was cut back by 0 bases and J by 3 bases. The CDR3 is made up of 17 amino acids. The CDR3 loop reads CASSQSRCSGFYNEQFF. The CDR3 region has the DNA TGCGCCAGCAGTCAATCGCGATGTAGCGGGTTCTACAATGAGCAGTTCTTC.

The chain is built from TRBV10-2 and TRBJ1-1; a possible D gene is TRBD1 (6 bases). The CDR3 sequence is 14 residues long. Germline lookup yields CDR1 WSHSY and CDR2 SAAADI. V dropped 6 bases and J dropped 1 base, with 12 bases sitting between them. As DNA, the CDR3 is TGCGCCAGCAGGGACGACAGGTGGAACACTGAAGCTTTCTTT. Residues: CASRDDRWNTEAFF.

This clonotype showed up just a few times. V gene TRBV6-2 or TRBV6-3 combines with J gene TRBJ2-4; D is possibly TRBD1 (5 bases). This CDR3 spans 14 amino acids. Germline V gives CDR1 MNHEY, CDR2 SVGEGT. V dropped 5 bases and J dropped 9 bases, with 17 bases sitting between them. The CDR3 loop is CASSTYQGNSIQYF. The CDR3 DNA is TGTGCCAGCAGTACCTACCAGGGAAACAGCATTCAGTACTTC.

This chain joins TRBV12-3 or TRBV12-4 and TRBJ2-2; D remains ambiguous. V was clipped by 6 bases and J by 4 bases, with 18 bases between them. This CDR3 has 16 amino acids. The DNA for the CDR3 is TGTGCCAGCAGCCCCCTCGACACCAGAGGCACCGGGGAGCTGTTTTTT. Its protein is CASSPLDTRGTGELFF.

The rearrangement uses TRBV15 and TRBJ1-5; 8 bases agree with TRBD1. Germline assignment: CDR1 LNHNV and CDR2 YYDKDF (reference sequence). This CDR3 comprises 14 residues. The ends lost 1 base at V and 5 bases at J; junction bases unmatched: 1. CDR3 DNA sequence: TGTGCCACCAGCAGAGCAGGGGGCTATCAGCCCCAGCATTTT. Translation: CATSRAGGYQPQHF.

This clonotype was seen a few times. The chain uses TRBV29-1 and TRBJ2-7; D perhaps matches TRBD2 (5 bases). Germline values: CDR1 SQVTM, CDR2 ANQGSEA. The CDR3 totals 12 residues. V lost 4 bases, J lost 2 bases, and 9 bases lay in between. CDR3 loop: CSVAAAAYEQYF. In nucleotides, the CDR3 is TGCAGCGTTGCGGCAGCGGCCTACGAGCAGTACTTC.

This clonotype has just a few counts. The chain joins TRBV20-1 to TRBJ2-5; unclear D gene. Germline values: CDR1 DFQATT, CDR2 SNEGSKA (reference sequence). Trimming removed 7 bases from V and 2 bases from J, with 11 bases in between. The CDR3 is 12 residues long. For the CDR3, the DNA is TGCAGTGGCGAGGCAACTCAAGAGACCCAGTACTTC. As protein: CSGEATQETQYF.

This clonotype has at least ten counts. The rearrangement joins TRBV14 to TRBJ1-5, with D possibly TRBD1 on 6 matching bases. There are 13 residues in the CDR3. Trimming removed 3 bases at V and 9 bases at J, with 12 bases between. Germline CDR1 is SGHDN and CDR2 is FVKESK. CDR3 nucleotide sequence: TGTGCCAGCAGCCAGGGAGGGGGGGTGCCCCAGCATTTT. Protein: CASSQGGGVPQHF. Together with reference TRBV14 and TRBJ1-5, the CDR3 gives the full variable domain: EAGVTQFPSHSVIEKGQTVTLRCDPISGHDNLYWYRRVMGKEIKFLLHFVKESKQDESGMPNNRFLAERTGGTYSTLKVQPAELEDSGVYFCASSQGGGVPQHFGDGTRLSIL.

This clonotype was seen only a few times. V gene TRBV29-1 combines with J gene TRBJ2-1, with a weak D call TRBD1 (6 bases). Germline loops: CDR1 SQVTM, CDR2 ANQGSEA. This CDR3 contains 15 residues. The V and J ends lost 0 bases and 7 bases respectively, with 16 bases between them. The CDR3 DNA is TGCAGCGTTGAAGATCACAGGGTGTACGGAAATGAGCAGTTCTTC. Protein sequence: CSVEDHRVYGNEQFF.

At least ten counts were recorded for this clonotype. The rearrangement joins TRBV7-9 to TRBJ2-6; D might be TRBD1 or TRBD2, each matching 5 bases. Between the trimmed V and J ends, which lost 5 bases and 0 bases, there was a span of 17 bases. Germline CDR1 reads SEHNR; CDR2 reads FQNEAQ (reference sequence). This CDR3 is built from 18 residues. This CDR3 is CASSPWDGASSGANVLTF. The CDR3 DNA reads TGTGCCAGCAGCCCCTGGGACGGCGCTAGCTCTGGGGCCAACGTCCTGACTTTC.

The CDR3 reads CAIGPQGGNTEAFF. The CDR3 bases are TGTGCCATCGGTCCTCAGGGAGGTAACACTGAAGCTTTCTTT. The J gene is TRBJ1-1, the V gene TRBV10-3; possibly TRBD1 for D (5 bases). This CDR3 spans 14 amino acids. The V end was cut by 8 bases, the J end by 2 bases, with 15 bases between. From germline, CDR1 is ENHRY and CDR2 SYGVKD.

The chain carries TRBV2 and TRBJ1-2; TRBD1 might be the D (5 bases). Trimming shortened V by 4 bases and J by 7 bases, and 10 bases separated the two germline ends. This CDR3 comprises 12 residues. Germline V gene sequence: CDR1 SNHLY, CDR2 FYNNEI. The CDR3 here is CASSGLRGGYTF. The DNA for the CDR3 is TGTGCCAGCAGTGGGTTGAGGGGTGGCTACACCTTC.

This clonotype has a handful of counts. The J gene is TRBJ2-7, the V gene TRBV18, with TRBD2 matching 14 bases. The CDR3 contains 16 residues. The germline CDR1 and CDR2 sequences are KGHSH and LQKENI. With 4 bases clipped from V and 7 bases from J, the junction kept 9 bases outside the gene matches. The CDR3 protein is CASSLGTSGRGEEQYF. CDR3 DNA sequence: TGTGCCAGCTCACTAGGGACTAGCGGGAGAGGAGAAGAGCAGTACTTC.

V is TRBV5-6 and J is TRBJ1-3; D gene uncertain. CDR3 length equals 12 residues. From germline, CDR1 is SGHDT and CDR2 YYEEEE. Between the trimmed V and J ends, which lost 2 bases and 0 bases, there was a span of 0 bases. This chain's CDR3 is CASSFSGNTIYF. The CDR3 DNA reads TGTGCCAGCAGCTTCTCTGGAAACACCATATATTTT.

V usage is TRBV18 and J usage is TRBJ1-5, with D perhaps matching TRBD1 (6 bases). Trimming took off 5 bases at V and 2 bases at J, with 10 bases between the two ends. CDR1 and CDR2 from the germline V gene are KGHSH and LQKENI. This CDR3 contains 14 residues. This chain's CDR3 is CASSTGSGNQPQHF. CDR3 nucleotides: TGTGCCAGCTCAACAGGGTCGGGCAATCAGCCCCAGCATTTT.